What follows are 26 T cell receptor beta chains derived from one specimen sequenced in a study of preoperative IRX-2 immunotherapy in early breast cancer. Clones were sequenced by immunoSEQ multiplex PCR, and TCRdb holds only the in-frame ones, with some missing. The sample lists 32,000 or so clones; under 85% were seen once. Indicated treatment: preoperative locoregional IRX-2 cytokine immunotherapy. The sequenced sample was lymph node tissue, obtained from a patient treated with IRX-2 immunotherapy. All receptors derive from a human donor with breast cancer.

V usage is TRBV6-7 and J usage is TRBJ1-1; tentative D call: TRBD1 (6 bases). TRBV6-7 is an ORF; its function is uncertain. The V end lost 6 bases, the J end lost 8 bases, and 19 bases lay between the germline ends. This CDR3 has 14 amino acids. In DNA form, the CDR3 reads TGTGCCAGCAGAGCTTTCCTGGACAGCCTGGAAGCTTTCTTT. Translation: CASRAFLDSLEAFF.

V usage is TRBV15 and J usage is TRBJ1-2, with D unresolved. V was cut by 0 bases and J by 8 bases, with 13 bases left in between. This CDR3 contains 14 residues. Per the germline V gene, CDR1 is LNHNV and CDR2 is YYDKDF (reference sequence). The CDR3 DNA reads as TGTGCCACCAGCAGAGATCGGATCCCCCGCGGCTACACCTTC. This encodes CATSRDRIPRGYTF.

The table lists this clone with a count of one. J is TRBJ2-7 and V is TRBV30, with D tentatively TRBD1 (5 bases). V was clipped by 0 bases and J by 3 bases, with 15 bases between them. Germline CDR1 and CDR2: GTSNPN and SVGIG (reference sequence). The CDR3 covers 15 residues. The CDR3 loop is CAWSVLRGRVYEQYF. CDR3 bases: TGTGCCTGGAGTGTACTTCGAGGCAGGGTCTACGAGCAGTACTTC.

This clone was seen a single time. The chain carries TRBV4-1 and TRBJ1-4, with D uncertain. Germline V gene data show CDR1 as MGHRA and CDR2 as YSYEKL. V lost 3 bases and J 3 bases, leaving 14 bases between the germline ends. The CDR3 is 16 amino acids. The CDR3: CASSHGWTGANEKLFF. In nucleotides, the CDR3 is TGCGCCAGCAGCCACGGATGGACGGGTGCTAATGAAAAACTGTTTTTT.

The V and J genes are TRBV6-8 and TRBJ1-1; the D gene is possibly TRBD1 (6 bases). The CDR3 has 12 amino acids. Trimming took 7 bases from V and 10 from J, leaving 16 bases between them. Germline CDR1 MNHGY, CDR2 SAAAGT. The CDR3 loop is CASTDLQGLAFF. CDR3 bases: TGTGCCAGCACCGACCTACAGGGTCTAGCTTTCTTT.

V usage is TRBV19 and J usage is TRBJ2-2; no clear D gene. V was shortened by 6 bases and J by 0 bases, with 2 bases between the two germline ends. Germline lookup yields CDR1 LNHDA and CDR2 SQIVND (reference sequence). The length of the CDR3 is 12 residues. CDR3: CASRANTGELFF. The CDR3 coding sequence is TGTGCCAGTAGAGCGAACACCGGGGAGCTGTTTTTT.

The V call is TRBV19, the J call TRBJ1-2, with 9 bases aligning to TRBD1. J lost 3 bases, V lost 6 bases, and 5 bases had no gene match. This CDR3 has 14 residues. CDR1 and CDR2 (germline): LNHDA, SQIVND (reference sequence). The CDR3: CASRDRGIHYGYTF. Here the CDR3 DNA reads TGTGCCAGTAGAGACAGGGGGATTCACTATGGCTACACCTTC.

The genes are TRBV18 and TRBJ1-6; D is unresolved. The CDR3 has 15 residues. V lost 2 bases and J 8 bases, leaving 13 bases between the germline ends. Germline CDR1 reads KGHSH; CDR2 reads LQKENI. This CDR3 is CASSPERTRDSPLHF. The CDR3 DNA sequence: TGTGCCAGCTCACCAGAGAGGACCCGGGATTCACCCCTCCACTTT.

The chain joins TRBV6-8 to TRBJ2-1, with D possibly being TRBD1 or TRBD2 (5 bases each). The V gene lost 5 bases and the J gene lost 2 bases, with 13 bases spanning the gap. Per germline, CDR1 MNHGY and CDR2 SAAAGT. The CDR3 sequence is 15 residues long. CDR3 DNA: TGTGCCAGCAGTGCGGCGCAGGGACCCTACAATGAGCAGTTCTTC. It specifies CASSAAQGPYNEQFF.

The rearrangement joins TRBV6-8 to TRBJ2-1; TRBD2 matches at 12 bases. Per the germline V gene, CDR1 is MNHGY and CDR2 is SAAAGT. After removal of 9 bases from V and 1 base from J, the junction contained 4 bases not matched to a gene. This CDR3 is 15 amino acids long. The CDR3 loop is CASFTSGGSYNEQFF. The CDR3 DNA sequence: TGTGCCAGTTTCACTAGCGGGGGGTCCTACAATGAGCAGTTCTTC.

The rearrangement joins TRBV30 to TRBJ2-1; D remains unclear. The CDR3 is 13 amino acids. Germline loops: CDR1 GTSNPN, CDR2 SVGIG (reference sequence). Trimming cost V 3 bases and J 2 bases, with 8 bases left between them. The CDR3 region is CAWRERPYNEQFF. The CDR3 DNA follows: TGTGCCTGGAGAGAGCGACCCTACAATGAGCAGTTCTTC.

The chain uses TRBV15 and TRBJ2-3; D gene ambiguous. This CDR3 spans 15 amino acids. The V end lost 2 bases, the J end lost 2 bases, and 11 bases lay between the germline ends. CDR1 and CDR2 (germline): LNHNV, YYDKDF (reference sequence). The CDR3 spells CATSRSDGATDTQYF. CDR3 sequence (DNA): TGTGCCACCAGCAGATCCGACGGTGCCACAGATACGCAGTATTTT.

The chain combines TRBV29-1 with TRBJ2-3, with TRBD1 identical over 7 bases. The germline CDR1 and CDR2 sequences are SQVTM and ANQGSEA. J lost 3 bases, V lost 0 bases, and 6 bases had no gene match. The CDR3 has 15 residues. The CDR3 is CSVEDTGQLTDTQYF. The CDR3 bases are TGCAGCGTTGAAGATACGGGACAGCTAACAGATACGCAGTATTTT.

This sequence joins TRBV30 and TRBJ1-1, with 11 bases identical to TRBD1. Per germline, CDR1 GTSNPN and CDR2 SVGIG (reference sequence). V lost 4 bases, J lost 4 bases, and 14 bases stayed unmatched. The length of the CDR3 is 17 residues. CDR3 coding DNA: TGTGCCTGGAAGCCTTGGGACAGGGGGTTAGGGGGCACTGAAGCTTTCTTT. Protein sequence: CAWKPWDRGLGGTEAFF.

The genes are TRBV30 and TRBJ2-5, with 9 nucleotides matching TRBD2. The CDR3 totals 14 residues. Germline lookup yields CDR1 GTSNPN and CDR2 SVGIG (reference sequence). V trimming: 2 bases; J trimming: 7 bases; junction bases outside the gene matches: 8. The CDR3 DNA reads TGTGCCTGGAGTTGGCGGGGGGGGTCAGTGACCCAGTACTTC. Residues: CAWSWRGGSVTQYF.

This rearrangement joins TRBV14 to TRBJ2-3; unclear D gene. The CDR3 has 13 residues. Between the trimmed V and J ends, which lost 1 base and 7 bases, there was a span of 9 bases. Germline CDR1 SGHDN, CDR2 FVKESK. CDR3 sequence (DNA): TGTGCCAGCAGCCAAGTCCCGGTTCATACGCAGTATTTT. Its protein is CASSQVPVHTQYF.

V gene TRBV6-8 combines with J gene TRBJ2-5, with D possibly being TRBD2 (6 bases). In germline, CDR1 is MNHGY, CDR2 SAAAGT. The CDR3 is made up of 15 amino acids. V lost 8 bases, J lost 1 base, and 17 bases lay in between. As DNA, the CDR3 is TGTGCCAGCGCTAGACCCGGGAGCGGCCAAGAGACCCAGTACTTC. Translating it yields CASARPGSGQETQYF.

This rearrangement joins TRBV6-8 to TRBJ1-2, with 7 bases identical to TRBD1. V lost 4 bases to trimming and J lost 6 bases; unmatched junction nucleotides: 5. This CDR3 spans 13 amino acids. The V gene's germline CDR1 is MNHGY and CDR2 SAAAGT. The CDR3 DNA follows: TGTGCCAGCAGTTTCGTACAGGGGAATGGCTACACCTTC. Translating gives CASSFVQGNGYTF.

The rearrangement uses TRBV11-3 and TRBJ2-2, with D maybe TRBD1 (7 bases). V was clipped by 4 bases and J by 5 bases, with 11 bases between them. Germline CDR1 and CDR2: SGHNT and YENEEA. The length of the CDR3 is 14 residues. The CDR3 nucleotides read TGTGCCAGCAGCTCGGAGGGGGCGACCGGGGAGCTGTTTTTT. Protein: CASSSEGATGELFF.

The CDR3 DNA sequence: TGCGCCAGCAGTCAATCGCGGGGTTACGGTAACACTGAAGCTTTCTTT. It is translated as CASSQSRGYGNTEAFF. V and J are TRBV23-1 and TRBJ1-1; D gene unclear. TRBV23-1 carries the ORF label, with uncertain function. The CDR3 has 16 amino acids. V was trimmed by 0 bases and J by 2 bases, leaving 13 bases between them.

The V gene is TRBV30, the J gene TRBJ1-1; D gene ambiguous. The V and J ends lost 0 bases and 5 bases respectively, with 25 bases between them. Germline V gene lookup returns CDR1 GTSNPN and CDR2 SVGIG (reference sequence). The CDR3 is 18 residues long. CDR3 protein: CAWSVLHPPEGFPTEAFF. CDR3 nucleotides: TGTGCCTGGAGTGTACTTCACCCTCCCGAAGGGTTTCCGACTGAAGCTTTCTTT.

The chain links TRBV6-8 to TRBJ2-6; unclear D gene. Germline V gives CDR1 MNHGY, CDR2 SAAAGT. The V and J ends lost 4 bases and 7 bases respectively, with 14 bases between them. This CDR3 has 15 residues. The DNA for the CDR3 is TGTGCCAGCAGTTCTCGTATCCGGGCCGCCAACGTCCTGACTTTC. Amino acid sequence: CASSSRIRAANVLTF.

This clone appeared a single time. This sequence joins TRBV6-8 and TRBJ2-1; weak D call: TRBD1 (5 bases). This CDR3 is 15 amino acids long. Trimming cost V 5 bases and J 6 bases, with 17 bases left between them. Per the germline V gene, CDR1 is MNHGY and CDR2 is SAAAGT. For the CDR3, the DNA is TGTGCCAGCAGTCCTCAGGGCCCCCCTGGCAATGAGCAGTTCTTC. Translating gives CASSPQGPPGNEQFF.

The V and J genes are TRBV19 and TRBJ2-5; perhaps TRBD2 as D (7 bases). Trimming took 3 bases from V and 2 from J, leaving 13 bases between them. The CDR3 has 15 amino acids. CDR1 and CDR2 (germline): LNHDA, SQIVND (reference sequence). In nucleotides, the CDR3 is TGTGCCAGTAGTATCGGGCGGGGGCGTCAAGAGACCCAGTACTTC. Protein sequence: CASSIGRGRQETQYF.

J is TRBJ2-7 and V is TRBV18, with 14 bases identical to TRBD2. Per germline, CDR1 KGHSH and CDR2 LQKENI. The junction had 5 bases not matched to a gene; V was cut back by 3 bases and J by 4 bases. The CDR3 is 16 amino acids. The CDR3 DNA reads TGTGCCAGCTCACCCGGGACTAGCGGGAGTGGTTACGAGCAGTACTTC. This translates into CASSPGTSGSGYEQYF.

The chain couples TRBV19 to TRBJ2-1; maybe TRBD1 (5 bases). V dropped 6 bases and J dropped 4 bases, with 10 bases sitting between them. Germline assignment: CDR1 LNHDA and CDR2 SQIVND (reference sequence). The CDR3 runs to 13 residues. In nucleotides, the CDR3 is TGTGCCAGTAGCAGGGCAGCTTACAATGAGCAGTTCTTC. As protein: CASSRAAYNEQFF.